This paragraph reports one T cell receptor (beta chain). Its cognate antigen is unknown. CDR3 length: 12 amino acids. The germline CDR1 and CDR2 sequences are SGHRS and YFSETQ. V lost 6 bases, J lost 1 base, and 7 bases lay in between. These data belong to a study of OX40 agonist ivuxolimab in advanced cancers. Findings of the study overall: Doses of 0.1 to 3.0 mg/kg were accompanied by clonal expansion of CD4+ and CD8+ blood T cells by week 6. Expanded clones belonging to CD8+ T cells outnumbered, on average, those of CD4+.

Sampled blood was obtained at baseline, cycle 4 day 1, and cycle 7 day 1. Profiled with immunoSEQ multiplex PCR; TCRdb holds only in-frame clones, not every one. This sample yields roughly 60,000 clones, of which approximately 84% are seen a single time; roughly 2% belongs to the top ten. The V gene is TRBV5-1, the J gene TRBJ1-1; D unclear. The sequence derives from an adult with an advanced solid tumor such as melanoma, head and neck, liver or kidney cancer. The sequenced sample was CD4+ or CD8+ T cells sorted from blood, obtained in a trial of the OX40 agonist ivuxolimab. The CDR3 DNA is TGCGCCAGCAAGGAGACGAACACTGAAGCTTTCTTT. Translated, it gives CASKETNTEAFF. Variable domain in full (rest from reference TRBV5-1 and TRBJ1-1): KAGVTQTPRYLIKTRGQQVTLSCSPISGHRSVSWYQQTPGQGLQFLFEYFSETQRNKGNFPGRFSGRQFSNSRSEMNVSTLELGDSALYLCASKETNTEAFFGQGTRLTVV.